These 27 T cell receptor beta chains share one sample of origin, sequenced in a study of shared clonotypes between healthy human individuals (dated by TCRdb to about 2020). Library preparation employed the immunoSEQ multiplex PCR assay. The table comes from immuneACCESS by way of TCRdb, which keeps in-frame sequences with V and J called. Part of the clones is missing from these tables; in studies checked, under half for an unresolved V gene and the rest for unknown reasons. In this sample the table shows approximately 470,000 clones, around 80% of which occur a single time. Of the sample, 12% falls within the top ten clones. Sequenced material: PBMCs. These receptors originate from a woman aged 40 to 50 in good health. Some clones in this sample may be carry-over from other donors' samples.

This chain connects TRBV7-3 to TRBJ2-2; D gene ambiguous. Per germline, CDR1 SGHTA and CDR2 FQGTGA. The V gene lost 1 base and the J gene lost 1 base, with 7 bases spanning the gap. This CDR3 has 15 residues. The CDR3 sequence is CASSLMAENTGELFF. The CDR3 nucleotides are TGTGCCAGCAGCTTAATGGCAGAGAACACCGGGGAGCTGTTTTTT.

The V and J genes are TRBV30 and TRBJ1-2; perhaps TRBD1 as D (5 bases). Germline assignment: CDR1 GTSNPN and CDR2 SVGIG (reference sequence). Trimming removed 3 bases at V and 3 bases at J, with 11 bases between. The CDR3 consists of 13 residues. The CDR3 region has the DNA TGTGCCTGGAGGGCGGGGGGTGACTATGGCTACACCTTC. It is translated as CAWRAGGDYGYTF.

The rearrangement uses TRBV27 and TRBJ2-6, with 7 bases that match TRBD1. The V gene end was trimmed by 3 bases and the J gene end by 0 bases; junction bases not matched to a gene: 2. This CDR3 comprises 16 residues. Looked up from germline, CDR1 is MNHEY and CDR2 is SMNVEV (reference sequence). The DNA of the CDR3 is TGTGCCAGCAGTTTTGGGGACAGCTCTGGGGCCAACGTCCTGACTTTC. This sequence encodes CASSFGDSSGANVLTF. The full variable domain, completed using reference TRBV27 and TRBJ2-6, is EAQVTQNPRYLITVTGKKLTVTCSQNMNHEYMSWYRQDPGLGLRQIYYSMNVEVTDKGDVPEGYKVSRKEKRNFPLILESPSPNQTSLYFCASSFGDSSGANVLTFGAGSRLTVL.

For this clone: This specimen includes other DNA sequences encoding the same CDR3. The V and J genes are TRBV14 and TRBJ1-2; D may be TRBD1 (5 bases). The CDR3 has 13 residues. CDR1 and CDR2 from the germline V gene are SGHDN and FVKESK. V was cut by 3 bases and J by 4 bases, with 9 bases left in between. The CDR3 loop reads CASSQGTAYGYTF. In nucleotides, the CDR3 is TGTGCCAGCAGCCAGGGGACCGCCTATGGCTACACCTTC.

This clone was detected only once. This sequence joins TRBV7-8 and TRBJ1-1; D uncertain. The CDR3 has 12 residues. Per the germline V gene, CDR1 is SGHVS and CDR2 is FQNEAQ. The V end was cut by 3 bases, the J end by 7 bases, with 9 bases between. Here the CDR3 reads CASSFEGFEAFF. The CDR3 DNA reads as TGTGCCAGCAGCTTTGAAGGGTTTGAAGCTTTCTTT.

The rearrangement joins TRBV4-3 to TRBJ1-2; tentatively, D is TRBD1 (5 bases). This CDR3 spans 13 amino acids. CDR1 is LGHNA, CDR2 YSLEER, per germline. V lost 5 bases to trimming and J lost 2 bases, with 9 bases between them. This CDR3 reads CASSSTVNYGYTF. Here the CDR3 DNA reads TGCGCCAGCAGCTCGACAGTAAACTATGGCTACACCTTC.

The chain uses TRBV7-2 and TRBJ2-1; 9 bases agree with TRBD2. This CDR3 has 14 amino acids. Germline loops: CDR1 SGHTA, CDR2 FQGNSA. The ends lost 7 bases at V and 9 bases at J; junction bases unmatched: 10. Here the CDR3 reads CASNSRGLAFEQFF. The DNA for the CDR3 is TGTGCCAGCAACTCACGGGGACTAGCTTTTGAGCAGTTCTTC.

V gene TRBV15 combines with J gene TRBJ1-4; 7 bases fit TRBD1. Germline V gene sequence: CDR1 LNHNV, CDR2 YYDKDF (reference sequence). The CDR3 consists of 18 residues. V shed 4 bases and J 0 bases; nucleotides not matched to a gene: 11. CDR3 nucleotide sequence: TGTGCCACCAGCAAGGGGGCAGGGCGGGCCACAACTAATGAAAAACTGTTTTTT. Amino acids: CATSKGAGRATTNEKLFF. The variable domain in full, completed from reference TRBV15 and TRBJ1-4, reads DAMVIQNPRYQVTQFGKPVTLSCSQTLNHNVMYWYQQKSSQAPKLLFHYYDKDFNNEADTPDNFQSRRPNTSFCFLDIRSPGLGDTAMYLCATSKGAGRATTNEKLFFGSGTQLSVL.

This chain uses TRBV30 with TRBJ1-2; 9 bases fit TRBD1. Germline CDR1 and CDR2: GTSNPN and SVGIG (reference sequence). After removal of 0 bases from V and 5 bases from J, the junction contained 7 bases not matched to a gene. This CDR3 spans 15 amino acids. This chain's CDR3 is CAWSVGTGFLYGYTF. CDR3 in DNA: TGTGCCTGGAGTGTAGGGACAGGGTTTTTGTATGGCTACACCTTC.

Of note for this clone: The sample carries other DNA sequences with the same CDR3. The CDR3 bases are TGTGCCAGCAGTTTGGGCGGCACAGATACGCAGTATTTT. This encodes CASSLGGTDTQYF. This chain uses TRBV27 with TRBJ2-3; D ambiguous. Germline V gives CDR1 MNHEY, CDR2 SMNVEV (reference sequence). This CDR3 is 13 amino acids long. V was cut by 3 bases and J by 1 base, with 5 bases left in between.

This chain links TRBV19 with TRBJ2-2; D is unresolved. The length of the CDR3 is 14 residues. V shed 0 bases and J shed 5 bases, with 7 bases lying between them. Germline V gives CDR1 LNHDA, CDR2 SQIVND (reference sequence). Here the CDR3 reads CASSIDVSTGELFF. CDR3 sequence (DNA): TGTGCCAGTAGTATAGATGTTTCGACCGGGGAGCTGTTTTTT.

The chain joins TRBV19 to TRBJ1-5; D ambiguous. Trimming shortened V by 5 bases and J by 4 bases, and 6 bases separated the two germline ends. The CDR3 loop spans 12 amino acids. Germline V CDR1 and CDR2: LNHDA, SQIVND (reference sequence). The CDR3 here is CASSVQNQPQHF. For the CDR3, the DNA is TGTGCCAGTAGTGTACAAAATCAGCCCCAGCATTTT. Together with reference TRBV19 and TRBJ1-5, the CDR3 gives the full variable domain: DGGITQSPKYLFRKEGQNVTLSCEQNLNHDAMYWYRQDPGQGLRLIYYSQIVNDFQKGDIAEGYSVSREKKESFPLTVTSAQKNPTAFYLCASSVQNQPQHFGDGTRLSIL.

This clone was recorded a few times. The chain uses TRBV28 and TRBJ2-5, with 7 nucleotides matching TRBD2. Germline lookup yields CDR1 MDHEN and CDR2 SYDVKM. The J segment lost 5 bases and the V segment lost 6 bases, leaving 12 bases of the junction unmatched. The CDR3 covers 15 residues. This chain's CDR3 is CASSPAGGSRETQYF. DNA of the CDR3: TGTGCCAGCAGCCCCGCAGGCGGGAGTAGGGAGACCCAGTACTTC.

V and J are TRBV19 and TRBJ2-2, with 9 nucleotides matching TRBD1. V trimming: 6 bases; J trimming: 4 bases; junction bases outside the gene matches: 12. The CDR3 has 17 residues. Per germline, CDR1 LNHDA and CDR2 SQIVND (reference sequence). The CDR3 is CASRAGTGQISTGELFF. CDR3 coding DNA: TGTGCCAGTAGGGCCGGGACAGGGCAAATTTCCACCGGGGAGCTGTTTTTT.

The chain carries TRBV6-5 and TRBJ2-7, with 10 bases that match TRBD2. CDR1 is MNHEY and CDR2 is SVGAGI in the germline V gene. This CDR3 has 13 residues. V gave up 7 bases and J gave up 6 bases; unmatched junction bases: 6. The CDR3 DNA reads as TGTGCCAGCAACCGACTAGCGGGTGCCGAGCAGTACTTC. It yields the protein CASNRLAGAEQYF.

The chain recombines TRBV18 with TRBJ2-7; 7 bases fit TRBD2. The CDR3 has 15 amino acids. Germline V gene lookup returns CDR1 KGHSH and CDR2 LQKENI. Unmatched junction bases numbered 8, after V lost 0 bases and J lost 6 bases. The CDR3 region is CASSPPLGGRLEQYF. The CDR3 coding sequence is TGTGCCAGCTCACCACCGCTGGGCGGGAGACTCGAGCAGTACTTC.

V gene TRBV6-5 combines with J gene TRBJ2-1; 10 bases agree with TRBD2. The germline V gene encodes CDR1 MNHEY and CDR2 SVGAGI. Germline trimming cut 4 bases from V and 3 bases from J; bases unmatched to any gene: 6. CDR3 length equals 16 residues. The CDR3 is CASSSDLAGVYNEQFF. CDR3 coding DNA: TGTGCCAGCAGTTCCGATCTAGCGGGGGTCTACAATGAGCAGTTCTTC.

V usage is TRBV5-1 and J usage is TRBJ2-5; D possibly corresponds to TRBD2 (5 bases). The CDR3 has 13 residues. V was pared by 5 bases and J by 4 bases, with 12 bases between. Germline V gene lookup returns CDR1 SGHRS and CDR2 YFSETQ. CDR3 in DNA: TGCGCCAGCAGTGGACCTGGAGGAGAGACCCAGTACTTC. Translated: CASSGPGGETQYF.

About this clone itself: This is likely an artifact of a read error, given a far larger clone one base away. Other nucleotide sequences in the sample specify the same CDR3. The J gene is TRBJ1-1, the V gene TRBV4-1; a possible D gene is TRBD1 (5 bases). The CDR3 is 13 residues long. Germline CDR1 is MGHRA and CDR2 is YSYEKL. V dropped 4 bases and J dropped 4 bases, with 10 bases sitting between them. In nucleotides, the CDR3 is TGCGCCAGCAGCCGAGGACAAAGCACTGAAGCTTTCTTT. It is translated as CASSRGQSTEAFF.

This clone has just one count. The chain uses TRBV7-9 and TRBJ1-4, with 8 bases aligning to TRBD1. The CDR3 contains 14 residues. The V gene end was trimmed by 1 base and the J gene end by 8 bases; junction bases not matched to a gene: 3. Germline V lookup: CDR1 SEHNR, CDR2 FQNEAQ (reference sequence). In DNA, the CDR3 is TGTGCCAGCAGCTTAGGGACAGGGTACGAAAAACTGTTTTTT. Translating it yields CASSLGTGYEKLFF.

This chain links TRBV7-2 with TRBJ2-5, with 7 bases identical to TRBD1. Germline CDR1 reads SGHTA; CDR2 reads FQGNSA. V was pared by 3 bases and J by 2 bases, with 3 bases of the junction left unmatched. CDR3 length: 14 amino acids. The CDR3 bases are TGTGCCAGCAGCTTCGACAGGGTACAAGAGACCCAGTACTTC. It is translated as CASSFDRVQETQYF.

This clone was seen a few times. The rearrangement uses TRBV30 and TRBJ1-2; D not resolved. Germline V gives CDR1 GTSNPN, CDR2 SVGIG (reference sequence). The CDR3 extends over 12 amino acids. The V end was cut by 7 bases, the J end by 4 bases, with 13 bases between. The CDR3: CAYAPGPYGYTF. CDR3 bases: TGTGCCTACGCCCCCGGGCCCTATGGCTACACCTTC.

The chain joins TRBV15 to TRBJ2-1, with D possibly called TRBD1 or TRBD2 (5 bases each). Trimming stripped 8 bases from V and 0 bases from J, with 11 bases between. Germline CDR1 and CDR2: LNHNV and YYDKDF (reference sequence). This CDR3 is 14 amino acids long. CDR3 bases: TGTGCCACCGGGGCGGGCCTCTCCTACAATGAGCAGTTCTTC. Translated: CATGAGLSYNEQFF.

V is TRBV10-2 and J is TRBJ2-1; 8 bases are shared with TRBD1. The CDR3 covers 14 residues. J lost 9 bases, V lost 1 base, and 5 bases had no gene match. Germline V gene sequence: CDR1 WSHSY, CDR2 SAAADI. The CDR3 loop reads CASSELTGGSEQFF. The CDR3 bases are TGCGCCAGCAGTGAGTTAACAGGGGGGAGTGAGCAGTTCTTC.

This sequence joins TRBV19 and TRBJ1-1; D not resolved. This CDR3 comprises 13 residues. CDR1 and CDR2 from the germline V gene are LNHDA and SQIVND (reference sequence). V lost 3 bases and J lost 3, with 8 bases in between. The CDR3 sequence: CASSMTGDTEAFF. CDR3 nucleotide sequence: TGTGCCAGTAGTATGACCGGTGACACTGAAGCTTTCTTT. Supplemented by reference TRBV19 and TRBJ1-1, the full variable domain reads DGGITQSPKYLFRKEGQNVTLSCEQNLNHDAMYWYRQDPGQGLRLIYYSQIVNDFQKGDIAEGYSVSREKKESFPLTVTSAQKNPTAFYLCASSMTGDTEAFFGQGTRLTVV.

This clone has just a few counts. The J gene is TRBJ1-2, the V gene TRBV7-9; D is perhaps TRBD1 (6 bases). Deletions cut 5 bases from V and 4 bases from J, with 14 bases between. Germline V lookup: CDR1 SEHNR, CDR2 FQNEAQ (reference sequence). The CDR3 runs to 14 residues. The DNA for the CDR3 is TGTGCCAGCAGCCCTTGGACAGATTCCTATGGCTACACCTTC. Protein sequence: CASSPWTDSYGYTF.

The chain is built from TRBV27 and TRBJ2-2; D gene unclear. Per germline, CDR1 MNHEY and CDR2 SMNVEV (reference sequence). CDR3 length equals 13 residues. V was pared by 1 base and J by 4 bases, with 4 bases between. This CDR3 is CASSLWGTGELFF. The CDR3 DNA follows: TGTGCCAGCAGTTTATGGGGCACCGGGGAGCTGTTTTTT.